A single sample gave rise to the 22 T cell receptor beta chains below, sequenced in a study of cytomegalovirus exposure and HLA in healthy donors. A multiplex PCR was run with 60 Vbeta primers and 13 Jbeta primers. Sequenced by immunoSEQ multiplex PCR; TCRdb stores in-frame clones only, minus some. The sample yields 200,000 or so clones, 82% seen once. The material sequenced was PBMCs. The receptors derive from a boy aged 2-9 years in good health and CMV-seronegative.

V usage is TRBV4-2 and J usage is TRBJ1-1; 9 bases match TRBD1. Germline loops: CDR1 LGHNA, CDR2 YNFKEQ. The junction had 7 bases not matched to a gene; V was cut back by 5 bases and J by 3 bases. This CDR3 is built from 15 residues. CDR3: CASSSTGGWHTEAFF. As DNA, the CDR3 is TGTGCCAGCAGCTCCACAGGGGGCTGGCACACTGAAGCTTTCTTT.

This chain connects TRBV7-9 to TRBJ1-1; D gene uncertain. Germline-derived CDR1 and CDR2 are SEHNR and FQNEAQ (reference sequence). The CDR3 has 13 amino acids. With 5 bases removed from V and 4 bases from J, the gap between germline ends came to 11 bases. The CDR3 coding sequence is TGTGCCAGCAGCATCCCGGGTAGCACTGAAGCTTTCTTT. This translates into CASSIPGSTEAFF.

The rearrangement joins TRBV7-2 to TRBJ2-7, with TRBD1 matching 11 bases. After removal of 5 bases from V and 7 bases from J, the junction contained 10 bases not matched to a gene. The CDR3 runs to 15 residues. Germline V CDR1 and CDR2: SGHTA, FQGNSA. The CDR3 DNA reads TGTGCCAGCAGCCATTGGACAGGGGGCTATCAAGAGCAGTACTTC. Its protein product is CASSHWTGGYQEQYF.

The chain uses TRBV27 and TRBJ1-1; D may be TRBD1 (6 bases). Germline V lookup: CDR1 MNHEY, CDR2 SMNVEV (reference sequence). The CDR3 length is 14 residues. The V gene lost 7 bases and the J gene lost 5 bases, with 17 bases spanning the gap. The CDR3 is CASTPRRGGTEAFF. CDR3 bases: TGTGCCAGCACTCCAAGGCGAGGGGGAACTGAAGCTTTCTTT.

The chain uses TRBV7-8 and TRBJ2-7, with TRBD2 identical over 8 bases. The germline V gene encodes CDR1 SGHVS and CDR2 FQNEAQ. The ends lost 0 bases at V and 6 bases at J; junction bases unmatched: 22. There are 20 residues in the CDR3. The CDR3 nucleotides are TGTGCCAGCAGCTTAGCTTCCCCGGGGGGGTTGAGAGGTGGAAAGCGCGAGCAGTACTTC. It is translated as CASSLASPGGLRGGKREQYF.

The V and J genes are TRBV27 and TRBJ2-1, with a possible D match to TRBD2 (6 bases). Germline V gene lookup returns CDR1 MNHEY and CDR2 SMNVEV (reference sequence). Trimming left V 5 bases short and J 0 bases short, with 11 bases between. CDR3 length equals 15 residues. CDR3 residues: CASSIAASSYNEQFF. DNA for the CDR3: TGTGCCAGCAGTATAGCGGCTAGCTCCTACAATGAGCAGTTCTTC.

The V and J genes are TRBV18 and TRBJ2-1; D unresolved. Looked up from germline, CDR1 is KGHSH and CDR2 is LQKENI. Trimming removed 0 bases from V and 4 bases from J, with 10 bases in between. This CDR3 has 15 amino acids. In DNA form, the CDR3 reads TGTGCCAGCTCACCACCGGTCAACGGGTACAATGAGCAGTTCTTC. It yields the protein CASSPPVNGYNEQFF. The full variable domain, with the rest looked up from reference TRBV18 and TRBJ2-1, is NAGVMQNPRHLVRRRGQEARLRCSPMKGHSHVYWYRQLPEEGLKFMVYLQKENIIDESGMPKERFSAEFPKEGPSILRIQQVVRGDSAAYFCASSPPVNGYNEQFFGPGTRLTVL.

The genes are TRBV7-9 and TRBJ1-2; TRBD1 might be the D (5 bases). CDR1 is SEHNR and CDR2 is FQNEAQ in the germline V gene (reference sequence). This CDR3 spans 17 amino acids. Trimming cost V 1 base and J 1 base, with 16 bases left between them. The CDR3 reads CASSLGGRSPFNYGYTF. CDR3 DNA: TGTGCCAGCAGCTTAGGGGGCAGGAGTCCTTTTAACTATGGCTACACCTTC.

The chain couples TRBV7-2 to TRBJ2-7, with 14 bases aligning to TRBD2. The germline V gene encodes CDR1 SGHTA and CDR2 FQGNSA. The CDR3 sequence is 15 residues long. J lost 4 bases, V lost 5 bases, and 4 bases had no gene match. The CDR3 nucleotides read TGTGCCAGCAGCACTCGGACTAGCGGGGGGTACGAGCAGTACTTC. This gives the protein CASSTRTSGGYEQYF.

The chain joins TRBV27 to TRBJ2-7, with TRBD1 identical over 8 bases. Germline CDR1 MNHEY, CDR2 SMNVEV (reference sequence). J gave up 7 bases and V 8 bases, and 13 bases lay outside the gene matches. This CDR3 has 14 residues. CDR3 DNA: TGTGCCAGCGGAGACGGACAGGGAGCGTGGGAGCAGTACTTC. Protein sequence: CASGDGQGAWEQYF.

The gene calls are TRBV19 and TRBJ2-5; perhaps TRBD1 as D (5 bases). The CDR3 has 15 amino acids. Germline CDR1 reads LNHDA; CDR2 reads SQIVND (reference sequence). The V gene lost 4 bases and the J gene lost 4 bases, with 16 bases spanning the gap. Here the CDR3 reads CASSKLQGMGETQYF. DNA of the CDR3: TGTGCCAGTAGTAAGCTCCAGGGCATGGGAGAGACCCAGTACTTC.

J is TRBJ2-7 and V is TRBV4-1, with 11 nucleotides matching TRBD1. Germline lookup yields CDR1 MGHRA and CDR2 YSYEKL. The CDR3 extends over 15 amino acids. The junction had 1 base not matched to a gene; V was cut back by 3 bases and J by 0 bases. CDR3 sequence: CASSHGQGASYEQYF. CDR3 coding DNA: TGCGCCAGCAGCCACGGACAGGGGGCCTCCTACGAGCAGTACTTC.

This clone was picked up one time. The gene calls are TRBV6-6 and TRBJ1-5; TRBD1 is a possible D gene (5 bases). The CDR3 is 15 amino acids. Germline V lookup: CDR1 MNHNY, CDR2 SVGAGI (reference sequence). V lost 2 bases to trimming and J lost 7 bases, with 15 bases between them. CDR3 DNA sequence: TGTGCCAGCAGTTACGACGGGGGAAGAAGGCAGCCCCAGCATTTT. Translated, it gives CASSYDGGRRQPQHF.

This clone turned up a few times. The chain has TRBV6-5 and TRBJ1-2, with 7 bases lining up with TRBD1. CDR3 length: 14 residues. Germline-derived CDR1 and CDR2 are MNHEY and SVGAGI. Germline trimming cut 3 bases from V and 3 bases from J; bases unmatched to any gene: 4. CDR3 coding DNA: TGTGCCAGCAGTTATGACAGGGTGGACTATGGCTACACCTTC. Translation gives CASSYDRVDYGYTF.

This clone was detected only a few times. This sequence joins TRBV4-3 and TRBJ2-7; 13 bases map to TRBD2. The CDR3 runs to 15 residues. J gave up 4 bases and V 5 bases, and 5 bases lay outside the gene matches. Germline V gives CDR1 LGHNA, CDR2 YSLEER. CDR3 bases: TGCGCCAGCAGCTCCGGACTAGCGGGAGTTTACGAGCAGTACTTC. It is translated as CASSSGLAGVYEQYF.

The V gene is TRBV7-2, the J gene TRBJ2-7, with D unresolved. CDR3 length equals 13 residues. Germline V gene data show CDR1 as SGHTA and CDR2 as FQGNSA. V was pared by 1 base and J by 6 bases, with 10 bases between. The CDR3 loop reads CASSLGTPPEQYF. The DNA of the CDR3 is TGTGCCAGCAGCTTAGGCACACCCCCCGAGCAGTACTTC. Combining the CDR3 with reference TRBV7-2 and TRBJ2-7 gives the whole variable domain GAGVSQSPSNKVTEKGKDVELRCDPISGHTALYWYRQSLGQGLEFLIYFQGNSAPDKSGLPSDRFSAERTGGSVSTLTIQRTQQEDSAVYLCASSLGTPPEQYFGPGTRLTVT.

The genes are TRBV5-1 and TRBJ2-7, with D maybe TRBD2 (6 bases). The CDR3 has 13 residues. V dropped 7 bases and J dropped 1 base, with 12 bases sitting between them. CDR1 and CDR2 (germline): SGHRS, YFSETQ. The CDR3 reads CASRRDSSYEQYF. The CDR3 DNA reads TGCGCCAGCCGACGGGACTCGTCCTACGAGCAGTACTTC.

The chain has TRBV6-6 and TRBJ1-5, with unresolved D. V was pared by 6 bases and J by 6 bases, with 6 bases between. Germline CDR1 and CDR2: MNHNY and SVGAGI (reference sequence). CDR3 size: 11 residues. In DNA, the CDR3 is TGTGCCAGCAGGTCCCGTCAGCCCCAGCATTTT. It codes for CASRSRQPQHF.

The J gene is TRBJ2-5, the V gene TRBV5-8; D is perhaps TRBD1 (6 bases). Trimming left V 1 base short and J 5 bases short, with 12 bases between. The CDR3 is 14 residues long. Germline-derived CDR1 and CDR2 are SGHTS and YDEGEE. CDR3 residues: CASSLSGGGETQYF. DNA for the CDR3: TGTGCCAGCAGCTTGTCTGGGGGCGGGGAGACCCAGTACTTC.

This clone has just one count. The V gene is TRBV5-1, the J gene TRBJ2-2; 7 bases are shared with TRBD1. V gave up 4 bases and J gave up 0 bases; unmatched junction bases: 3. This CDR3 spans 15 amino acids. The germline CDR1 and CDR2 sequences are SGHRS and YFSETQ. CDR3 sequence: CASSPGQTNTGELFF. In DNA form, the CDR3 reads TGCGCCAGCAGCCCGGGACAGACGAACACCGGGGAGCTGTTTTTT.

The gene calls are TRBV5-1 and TRBJ1-1, with a possible D match to TRBD1 (5 bases). The CDR3 is 15 amino acids. Trimming shortened V by 4 bases and J by 4 bases, and 17 bases separated the two germline ends. Germline CDR1 reads SGHRS; CDR2 reads YFSETQ. The CDR3 is CASSTGGGLGTEAFF. The CDR3 DNA reads as TGCGCCAGCAGCACGGGGGGAGGTTTGGGCACTGAAGCTTTCTTT.

The J gene is TRBJ2-3, the V gene TRBV12-5, with D perhaps matching TRBD2 (5 bases). Germline lookup yields CDR1 LGHNT and CDR2 FRNRAP. CDR3 length: 17 residues. V was trimmed by 5 bases and J by 1 base, leaving 19 bases between them. CDR3 protein: CASGPRGPSLGTDTQYF. For the CDR3, the DNA is TGTGCTAGTGGTCCGAGAGGGCCCTCTTTGGGCACAGATACGCAGTATTTT.